These 27 T cell receptor beta chains came from one sample sequenced in a study of CD8 T cells in ankylosing spondylitis (dated by TCRdb to between 2016 and 2019). Libraries were made using 5' RACE. Sequenced using an Illumina HiSeq 2500. TCRdb redid the processing of the public reads, applying fastp at Q25 and MiXCR, and retained in-frame beta chains. Rows with a matching CDR3 protein are joined into one entry that keeps the most common DNA and genes. Counted in this sample were 200,000 to 250,000 distinct CDR3 sequences; roughly 8.2% of them appeared once. 4.5% to 5% of the sample lies in the top ten. Sequencing input: blood, either unsorted or a sorted T cell fraction (not recorded which). Receptor source: a female donor with ankylosing spondylitis or in good health (not recorded which).

This clonotype was recorded many times. This chain links TRBV7-2 with TRBJ2-3; TRBD2 agrees at 9 bases. There are 17 residues in the CDR3. V trimming: 0 bases; J trimming: 4 bases; junction bases outside the gene matches: 8. Per the germline V gene, CDR1 is SGHTA and CDR2 is FQGNSA. CDR3: CASSLASDSGRSDTQYF. CDR3 sequence (DNA): TGTGCCAGCAGCTTAGCATCCGACAGCGGGAGGTCAGATACGCAGTATTTT.

This clonotype was observed a few times. The V call is TRBV30, the J call TRBJ1-1, with D hard to call. This CDR3 is built from 10 residues. The germline V gene has CDR1 GTSNPN and CDR2 SVGIG (reference sequence). Trimming removed 5 bases from V and 4 bases from J, with 5 bases in between. The chain's CDR3 is CAWSGTEAFF. The DNA for the CDR3 is TGTGCCTGGTCTGGCACTGAAGCTTTCTTT.

This clonotype was counted many times. The CDR3 DNA sequence: TGTGCCAGCAGCTGGGGTCGGGAGCCGATTTTCTCCTACAATGAGCAGTTCTTC. It encodes CASSWGREPIFSYNEQFF. The chain carries TRBV5-6 and TRBJ2-1, with D perhaps TRBD2 (6 bases). The CDR3 covers 18 residues. Germline assignment: CDR1 SGHDT and CDR2 YYEEEE. Trimming pared 3 bases from V and 0 bases from J, leaving 19 bases between.

This clonotype was detected ten times or more. J is TRBJ2-1 and V is TRBV28, with a tentative D call TRBD1 (6 bases). The CDR3 length is 14 residues. Trimming cost V 6 bases and J 6 bases, with 15 bases left between them. Looked up from germline, CDR1 is MDHEN and CDR2 is SYDVKM. CDR3 sequence (DNA): TGTGCCAGCAGATCGCAGGGGATGGGCAATGAGCAGTTCTTC. Protein product: CASRSQGMGNEQFF.

This clonotype was detected ten times or more. CDR3 bases: TGCAGCGTAATGGTCAGCCCAGACGGCGAGCAGTACTTC. Translating gives CSVMVSPDGEQYF. The chain carries TRBV29-1 and TRBJ2-7; D not certain. The ends were cut back, 6 bases at V and 6 bases at J, with 18 bases in the middle. The CDR3 totals 13 residues. Germline CDR1 and CDR2: SQVTM and ANQGSEA.

This clonotype occurred a few times. CDR3 amino acids: CASSLRRGQGLYEQYF. The DNA of the CDR3 is TGTGCCAGCAGCTTGAGGAGGGGCCAGGGACTCTACGAGCAGTACTTC. The V and J genes are TRBV5-6 and TRBJ2-7; perhaps TRBD2 as D (6 bases). The CDR3 is made up of 16 amino acids. Germline CDR1 is SGHDT and CDR2 is YYEEEE. Trimming shortened V by 1 base and J by 3 bases, and 17 bases separated the two germline ends.

This clonotype has a count of ten or more. J is TRBJ1-2 and V is TRBV7-9; D perhaps matches TRBD1 (5 bases). The CDR3 is made up of 11 amino acids. Trimming pared 8 bases from V and 2 bases from J, leaving 6 bases between. Germline CDR1 reads SEHNR; CDR2 reads FQNEAQ (reference sequence). The chain's CDR3 is CASGGNYGYTF. The CDR3 coding sequence is TGTGCCAGCGGGGGGAACTATGGCTACACCTTC. Together with reference TRBV7-9 and TRBJ1-2, the CDR3 gives the full variable domain: DTGVSQNPRHKITKRGQNVTFRCDPISEHNRLYWYRQTLGQGPEFLTYFQNEAQLEKSRLLSDRFSAERPKGSFSTLEIQRTEQGDSAMYLCASGGNYGYTFGSGTRLTVV.

Regarding this clonotype: A much larger clonotype is one base distant, so this may be a read error. The rearrangement uses TRBV20-1 and TRBJ2-6; 9 bases are a match to TRBD1. This CDR3 contains 16 residues. Germline CDR1 is DFQATT and CDR2 is SNEGSKA (reference sequence). The CDR3 DNA is TGCTGTGCTTTCGGGACAGGGAGCTCTGGGGCCAACGTCCTGACTTTC. Protein sequence: CCAFGTGSSGANVLTF.

As concerns this clonotype: The junction does not match germline at one end; this may be a read error. The chain combines TRBV5-4 with TRBJ2-1; D is tentatively TRBD1 or TRBD2 (5 bases each). Germline V gene sequence: CDR1 SGHNT, CDR2 YYREEE (reference sequence). The CDR3 contains 14 residues. The chain's CDR3 is CASSPLGAYNEQLF. In DNA form, the CDR3 reads TGTGCCAGCAGCCCGCTCGGGGCCTACAATGAGCAGCTCTTC.

This clonotype came up many times. The chain recombines TRBV5-1 with TRBJ2-5; TRBD2 is a possible D gene (6 bases). Trimming removed 4 bases at V and 4 bases at J, with 20 bases between. CDR1 and CDR2 from the germline V gene are SGHRS and YFSETQ. There are 16 residues in the CDR3. In nucleotides, the CDR3 is TGCGCCAGCAGCCCCGCTCTAGCGTCGAACGTAGAGACCCAGTACTTC. It codes for CASSPALASNVETQYF.

This clonotype came up a few times. The chain combines TRBV29-1 with TRBJ1-2; D is possibly TRBD1 (6 bases). CDR3 size: 12 residues. The germline V gene has CDR1 SQVTM and CDR2 ANQGSEA. Trimming removed 7 bases from V and 3 bases from J, with 12 bases in between. In DNA, the CDR3 is TGCAGCGACGACAGGCAATACTATGGCTACACCTTC. This gives the protein CSDDRQYYGYTF.

The chain joins TRBV7-2 to TRBJ1-3; maybe TRBD1 (6 bases). This CDR3 is built from 15 residues. Trimming removed 5 bases from V and 0 bases from J, with 11 bases in between. Germline assignment: CDR1 SGHTA and CDR2 FQGNSA. The CDR3 DNA is TGTGCCAGCAGCCCTTACAGGGCCTCTGGAAACACCATATATTTT. Protein: CASSPYRASGNTIYF.

This clonotype was seen repeatedly, ten times or more. CDR3 DNA sequence: TGTGCCAGCAGCCAAGACCGGCGGGAAAGTTCCGAGCAGTACTTC. It translates to CASSQDRRESSEQYF. V gene TRBV4-2 combines with J gene TRBJ2-7, with D possibly matching TRBD2 (6 bases). Germline lookup yields CDR1 LGHNA and CDR2 YNFKEQ. The CDR3 runs to 15 residues. The germline V and J ends were trimmed by 0 bases and 6 bases, with 15 bases remaining between them.

This clonotype appeared many times. The chain couples TRBV6-1 to TRBJ2-5; 10 nucleotides line up with TRBD2. Losses at the gene ends were 6 bases for V and 2 bases for J; bases not matched to a gene: 3. This CDR3 is built from 14 residues. Germline CDR1 reads MNHNS; CDR2 reads SASEGT. The CDR3 DNA reads as TGTGCCAGCAGATCAGCGGGAGGGCAAGAGACCCAGTACTTC. It yields the protein CASRSAGGQETQYF.

The chain uses TRBV20-1 and TRBJ2-1, with D perhaps matching TRBD2 (5 bases). The CDR3 spans 16 residues. Germline V gene sequence: CDR1 DFQATT, CDR2 SNEGSKA (reference sequence). V gave up 0 bases and J gave up 0 bases, with 12 bases separating them. CDR3 amino acids: CSARDSPGSSYNEQFF. The CDR3 bases are TGCAGTGCTAGAGATTCCCCGGGGAGCTCCTACAATGAGCAGTTCTTC.

This clonotype was picked up many times. The J gene is TRBJ1-2, the V gene TRBV12-3 or TRBV12-4; D is uncertain. V lost 5 bases and J 5 bases, leaving 9 bases between the germline ends. The CDR3 contains 12 residues. CDR3 region: CASSPRLYGYTF. The DNA for the CDR3 is TGTGCCAGCAGTCCGCGGTTATATGGCTACACCTTC.

This clonotype was seen more than once but under ten times. The rearrangement uses TRBV7-2 and TRBJ1-1, with TRBD1 matching 8 bases. The CDR3 loop spans 13 amino acids. The V segment lost 2 bases and the J segment 13 bases; nucleotides outside the gene matches: 9. Germline V lookup: CDR1 SGHTA, CDR2 FQGNSA. Written as DNA, the CDR3 is TGTGCCAGCAGCTTACAGGGGGCGGGGAAGGTTTTCTTT. Its protein product is CASSLQGAGKVFF.

This clonotype was counted ten times or more. The genes are TRBV24-1 and TRBJ2-7, with TRBD2 matching 8 bases. Germline loops: CDR1 KGHDR, CDR2 SFDVKD. CDR3 length: 16 amino acids. J gave up 0 bases and V 8 bases, and 11 bases lay outside the gene matches. The chain's CDR3 is CATTGTSGGSSYEQYF. The CDR3 DNA reads as TGTGCCACCACTGGGACTAGTGGTGGGAGCTCCTACGAGCAGTACTTC.

The rearrangement joins TRBV29-1 to TRBJ1-1, with a possible D match to TRBD1 (6 bases). V was clipped by 7 bases and J by 1 base, with 10 bases between them. Germline V CDR1 and CDR2: SQVTM, ANQGSEA. CDR3 length: 12 amino acids. This CDR3 is CSAKQGNTEAFF. As DNA, the CDR3 is TGCAGCGCCAAACAGGGGAACACTGAAGCTTTCTTT.

This clonotype was observed many times. The chain links TRBV6-2 or TRBV6-3 to TRBJ1-2, with D hard to call. The germline V and J ends were trimmed by 5 bases and 3 bases, with 13 bases remaining between them. This CDR3 spans 14 amino acids. Germline CDR1 MNHEY, CDR2 SVGEGT. CDR3 residues: CASSRPPEDYGYTF. CDR3 nucleotide sequence: TGTGCCAGCAGTCGGCCCCCTGAAGACTATGGCTACACCTTC.

In this sample, this clonotype turned up many times. The CDR3 loop is CASSLIAGADTQYF. CDR3 DNA: TGTGCCAGCAGCCTTATAGCGGGAGCAGATACGCAGTATTTT. The V and J genes are TRBV3-1 and TRBJ2-3; TRBD2 aligns across 9 bases. This CDR3 spans 14 amino acids. Germline V gene lookup returns CDR1 LGHDT and CDR2 YNNKEL (reference sequence). Trimming at V came to 4 bases and at J to 4 bases, leaving 3 bases not matched to a gene.

At least ten counts were recorded for this clonotype. This sequence joins TRBV28 and TRBJ1-1; tentative D call: TRBD1 (5 bases). Trimming removed 3 bases from V and 4 bases from J, with 6 bases in between. Germline lookup yields CDR1 MDHEN and CDR2 SYDVKM. CDR3 length equals 12 residues. In nucleotides, the CDR3 is TGTGCCAGCAGTTTTCAGGGCACTGAAGCTTTCTTT. This translates into CASSFQGTEAFF.

This clonotype was observed at least ten times. The chain joins TRBV20-1 to TRBJ1-3; the match to TRBD1 covers 7 bases. The junction had 7 bases not matched to a gene; V was cut back by 6 bases and J by 2 bases. The CDR3 spans 14 residues. Germline values: CDR1 DFQATT, CDR2 SNEGSKA (reference sequence). CDR3 coding DNA: TGCAGTGCACTAGACAGGGACGCTGGAAACACCATATATTTT. Amino acids: CSALDRDAGNTIYF.

In its sample, this clonotype was seen a few times. V and J are TRBV11-2 and TRBJ2-5, with a weak D call TRBD1 (6 bases). CDR3 length: 14 amino acids. The germline V gene has CDR1 SGHAT and CDR2 FQNNGV. Trimming cost V 5 bases and J 2 bases, with 12 bases left between them. The CDR3 is CASSQGTRQETQYF. The CDR3 DNA reads TGTGCCAGCAGCCAGGGGACACGACAAGAGACCCAGTACTTC.

This clonotype was recorded at least ten times. The V and J genes are TRBV12-3 or TRBV12-4 and TRBJ2-3, with D hard to call. Trimming stripped 6 bases from V and 7 bases from J, with 20 bases between. The CDR3 has 15 amino acids. The CDR3 spells CASSPTESFVYTQYF. The CDR3 coding sequence is TGTGCCAGCAGCCCTACTGAGAGTTTCGTATATACGCAGTATTTT.

At least ten counts were recorded for this clonotype. V gene TRBV5-1 combines with J gene TRBJ2-3; tentative D call: TRBD1 (6 bases). The CDR3 has 13 amino acids. V was shortened by 3 bases and J by 4 bases, with 9 bases between the two germline ends. In germline, CDR1 is SGHRS, CDR2 YFSETQ. This CDR3 reads CASSSHRADTQYF. The CDR3 DNA follows: TGCGCCAGCAGCTCTCACAGGGCAGATACGCAGTATTTT.

This clonotype appeared a few times. The chain recombines TRBV7-2 with TRBJ2-7, with 7 positions matching TRBD1. Germline V CDR1 and CDR2: SGHTA, FQGNSA. The length of the CDR3 is 12 residues. V was clipped by 6 bases and J by 7 bases; unmatched bases: 6. CDR3 nucleotides: TGTGCCAGCAGATCACAGGGGAGTGAGCAGTACTTC. Protein sequence: CASRSQGSEQYF.